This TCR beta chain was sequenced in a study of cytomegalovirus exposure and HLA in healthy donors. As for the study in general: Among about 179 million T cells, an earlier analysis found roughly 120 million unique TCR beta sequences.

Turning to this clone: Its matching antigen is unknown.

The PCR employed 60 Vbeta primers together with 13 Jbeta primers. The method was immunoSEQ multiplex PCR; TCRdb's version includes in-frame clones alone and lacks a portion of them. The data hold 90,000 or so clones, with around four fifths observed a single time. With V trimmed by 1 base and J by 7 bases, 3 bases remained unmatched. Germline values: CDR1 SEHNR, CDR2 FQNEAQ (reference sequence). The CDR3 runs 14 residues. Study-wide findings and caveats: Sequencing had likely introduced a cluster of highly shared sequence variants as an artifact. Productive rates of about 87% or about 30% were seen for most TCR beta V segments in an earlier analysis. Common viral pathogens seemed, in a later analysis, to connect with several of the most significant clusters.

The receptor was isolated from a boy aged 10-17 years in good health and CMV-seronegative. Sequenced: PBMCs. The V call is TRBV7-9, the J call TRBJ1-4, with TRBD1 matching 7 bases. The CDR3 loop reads CASSLVRQGEKLFF. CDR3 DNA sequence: TGTGCCAGCAGCTTAGTCCGACAGGGTGAAAAACTGTTTTTT.